This T cell receptor (beta chain) is from a study of radiotherapy plus CTLA-4 blockade in lung cancer. This clone qualifies as medium-sized. The repertoire was sequenced with immunoSEQ multiplex PCR; TCRdb's copy has only in-frame clones and lacks some. Among 40,000 to 50,000 clones, around four fifths were seen once, and the ten largest hold approximately 3.4%. Source: peripheral blood, taken from a patient treated with radiotherapy plus ipilimumab. The TCR comes from a human donor with non-small cell lung cancer who had stable disease on radiotherapy plus ipilimumab.

The CDR3 loop is CASSLATGASYEQYF. DNA of the CDR3: TGTGCCAGCAGCTTAGCGACAGGGGCCTCCTACGAGCAGTACTTC. This chain uses TRBV13 with TRBJ2-7; TRBD1 aligns across 8 bases. Germline V CDR1 and CDR2: PRHDT, FYEKMQ (reference sequence). The trim removed 1 base at V and 0 bases at J, leaving 2 bases unmatched. The CDR3 has 15 residues.